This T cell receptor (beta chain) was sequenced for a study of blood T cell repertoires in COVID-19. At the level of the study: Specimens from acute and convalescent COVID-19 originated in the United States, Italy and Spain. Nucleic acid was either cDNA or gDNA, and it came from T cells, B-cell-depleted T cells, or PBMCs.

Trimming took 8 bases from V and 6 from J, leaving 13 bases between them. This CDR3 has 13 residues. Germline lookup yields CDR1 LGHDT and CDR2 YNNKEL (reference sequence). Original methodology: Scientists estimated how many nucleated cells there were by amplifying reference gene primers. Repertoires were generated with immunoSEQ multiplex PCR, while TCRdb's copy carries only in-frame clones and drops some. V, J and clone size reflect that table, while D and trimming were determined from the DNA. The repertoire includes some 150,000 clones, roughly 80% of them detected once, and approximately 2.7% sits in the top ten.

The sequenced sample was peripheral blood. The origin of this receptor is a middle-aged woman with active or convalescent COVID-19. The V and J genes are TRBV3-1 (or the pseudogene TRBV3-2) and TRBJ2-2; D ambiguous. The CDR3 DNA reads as TGTGCCAGCGAATTGACTCCGGCCGGGGAGCTGTTTTTT. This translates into CASELTPAGELFF.